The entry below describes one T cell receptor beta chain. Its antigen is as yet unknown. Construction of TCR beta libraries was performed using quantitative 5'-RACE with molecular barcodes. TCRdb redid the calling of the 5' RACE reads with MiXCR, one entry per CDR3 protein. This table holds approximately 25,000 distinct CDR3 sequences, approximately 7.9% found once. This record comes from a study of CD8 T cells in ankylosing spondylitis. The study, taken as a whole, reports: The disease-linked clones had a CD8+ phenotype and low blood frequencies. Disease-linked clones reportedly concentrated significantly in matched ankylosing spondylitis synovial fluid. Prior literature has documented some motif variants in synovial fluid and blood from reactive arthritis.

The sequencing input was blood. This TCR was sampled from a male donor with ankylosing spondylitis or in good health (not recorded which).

CDR3 sequence (DNA): TGTGCCAGCAGCCCCCAGGGGACCTATGGCTACACCTTC. Residues: CASSPQGTYGYTF. The chain carries TRBV5-6 and TRBJ1-2, with D maybe TRBD1 (6 bases). Trimming stripped 4 bases from V and 4 bases from J, with 11 bases between. There are 13 residues in the CDR3. Germline V gives CDR1 SGHDT, CDR2 YYEEEE.